The T cell receptor beta chain under discussion was sequenced for a study of T cell repertoires in cytomegalovirus infection. Study background: Recently identified HLA-C-restricted CMV epitopes and well-studied HLA-B-restricted CMV epitopes were used by the study.

TCRdb independently ran MiXCR on the reads; one entry per CDR3 protein. The repertoire holds around 200,000 distinct CDR3 sequences, with approximately 38% as singletons. The CDR3 consists of 14 residues. V shed 5 bases and J shed 3 bases, with 14 bases lying between them. This clonotype was observed a few times. Its antigen is unidentified. This TCR came from a human donor in good health (CMV status not recorded). Some clones in this sample may be carry-over from other donors' samples. The gene calls are TRBV12-3 or TRBV12-4 and TRBJ2-7; possibly TRBD2 for D (7 bases). The source was CD8+ T cells from cultured PBMCs, collected from culture after CMV antigen stimulation. The CDR3 DNA sequence: TGTGCCAGCAGTCCTAGCGGAGGGGGCTACGAGCAGTACTTC. It specifies CASSPSGGGYEQYF.